This section outlines one T cell receptor (beta chain) sequence together with its context. No cognate antigen has been identified for it. Base qualities were left out, and no much larger clone turns up one base away. The cohort comprised around 700 healthy bone marrow donors. Cohort members were all nominally healthy when sampled, although unrecorded immune exposures were likely present. The donor was CMV seropositive and belonged to the group of 250 to 300 seropositive cohort members. A peripheral blood sample was provided by each donor, and peripheral blood mononuclear cells were used for TCR beta sequencing. Genomic DNA was extracted from the blood cell samples with the Qiagen DNeasy Blood Extraction Kit. These data belong to a study of cytomegalovirus exposure and HLA in healthy donors (dated by TCRdb to 2016 to 2017). With regard to the full study: In an earlier analysis of around 540 of the donors, 276 Gb of sequence data and just under 120 million unique TCR beta sequences from about 180 million T cells were reported. An early release that covered around 590 HLA-typed donors contained around 300 gigabases of sequencing data and around 80 million unique TCR sequences. Of the roughly 400 genotyped donors, roughly 80% fell in the genetic ancestry cluster associated with self-reported Caucasian donors. The aim of the study was to test whether cataloging public T cell receptors could identify signatures of past pathogen exposure. Using immunosequencing, the study profiled T cell repertoires from around 680 subjects and related those repertoires to cytomegalovirus serostatus. Along with the roughly 710-subject first cohort, a separate validation cohort of around 120 different subjects was used. To predict cytomegalovirus infection status, the study brought together high-throughput TCR immunosequencing, statistical association of individual TCRs with disease status, and machine learning. In a later analysis, previously published TCR beta repertoires from 600 to 850 donors were re-analyzed and high-resolution HLA genotyping was added so that TCR occurrence patterns could be studied. Rather than drawing on any new phenotypic data, the later analysis identified candidate immune exposures from TCR beta sequences and the way those sequences occurred across donors. An earlier analysis of some 500 of the donors used high-throughput TCR beta sequencing to judge whether each TCR beta V gene segment behaved as functional or pseudogenic. Donor age, sex, ethnicity and CMV serostatus were collected together with the repertoire data. A later genetic analysis used genome-wide SNP genotypes for about 55% of the 666 donors, treating that subset as a discovery cohort. Every discovery cohort repertoire had been produced on one sequencing platform. Both class I and class II loci were covered by HLA typing, at four-digit resolution. The number of typed donors differed by locus: about 629-640 for A, B, C, DRB1 and DQB1; approximately 530 for DQA1; 606 for DPA1; and 450 to 480 for DPB1. A handful of DR-DQ haplotypes were treated as single units for association and clustering because of strong linkage in the cohort. Among roughly 400 genotyped donors of the cohort, an average of around 250,000 unique TCR beta nucleotide sequences was sequenced per donor, of which about 18% were non-productive.

The paper as a whole reports these results and caveats: A further reported finding was that TCR beta sequences accurately predicted the HLA-A and HLA-B alleles for most subjects in the first cohort. In a later analysis, about 16,000 TCR beta sequences were associated with specific HLA alleles at a false discovery rate of 0.05. When HLA alleles, especially DR and DQ, strongly co-occurred, attributing TCR associations to individual alleles was difficult. In a later analysis, most CMV-associated TCR beta chains were found to appear HLA-restricted, with HLA associations seemingly driven largely by CMV exposure. The cohort was sequenced for TCR beta chains only, and without alpha or paired-chain data the features that could be detected were limited. The study listed 150 to 200 TCR beta chains as associated with cytomegalovirus. The 87-base-pair reads could not distinguish some IMGT-functional V segments, including TRBV6-2 and TRBV6-3, so those segments were excluded. Compared with the roughly 720-donor mean, donors in an Asian-associated ancestry cluster had fewer N-insertions in productive TCRs, according to a later genetic analysis. Correlated functional status among segregating V segments might reflect linkage disequilibrium, but an unknown experimental factor could not be ruled out. A few of the identified cytomegalovirus-associated TCR beta chains were confirmed in vitro to be specific for cytomegalovirus antigens. The presence/absence analyses assumed that sequencing depth was roughly uniform across donors, and that assumption may not be true. The earlier analysis of a few hundred of the donors excluded fewer than 20 rarely observed V segments, including chromosome 9 orphons, because counts were too low. A later analysis found that TCR association rates varied across HLA loci, with DRB1 alleles showing the most associated TCRs and HLA-C alleles the fewest. Because some donors lacked HLA typing at each locus, the association tests relied only on the typed subset. A cluster of highly shared sequence variants was judged likely to represent a technical artifact of the sequencing pipeline. The authors suggested that the approach could potentially be extended to other disease states and immunological phenotypes. In an earlier analysis of approximately 590 of the donors, most TCR beta V segments appeared in productive rearrangements about 87% or about 30% of the time, broadly matching IMGT annotations. Compared with equally common non-associated chains, HLA-associated TCR beta chains in a later analysis were more clonally expanded and had lower generation probabilities. A later genetic analysis associated a missense DCLRE1C variant with V-gene and J-gene trimming of TCR beta chains, and an independent cohort replicated the association. Several of the top co-occurrence clusters appeared to be linked to parvovirus B19, influenza, CMV and Epstein-Barr virus, according to a later analysis. Most TCR sequences were seen in very few donors, while some public TCRs were found in many individuals. The classifier was reported to diagnose cytomegalovirus status with high specificity and sensitivity in both the original cohort and the validation cohort. For the cohort, immune exposure information was limited to CMV serostatus.

Inclusive of the bounding cysteine and phenylalanine, the CDR3 is 16 residues long. Here the CDR3 DNA is all that survives: 48 bases in frame from base 1. CDR1 LNHDA and CDR2 SQIVND are derived from the germline V gene (reference sequence). Cut back by 7 bases and 0 bases, the V and J ends lie 16 bases apart. Library preparation was by the immunoSEQ multiplex PCR assay. A mixture of 60 forward primers for TCR Vbeta segments and 13 reverse primers for TCR Jbeta segments was used in the multiplex PCR. Amplification of the CDR3 region of rearranged TCR beta genes was performed with a multiplex PCR assay on genomic DNA. Amplified TCR beta libraries were sequenced as 87-base-pair reads on the Illumina HiSeq System. The authors processed their data as follows. A later analysis tallied 75 million to 85 million unique TCR beta chains across the 660 or so repertoires, and some 12 million of those chains were shared by two or more donors. Raw reads were error-corrected and collapsed into unique sequences with a nearest-neighbor algorithm that merged closely related sequences to remove PCR and sequencing errors. CDR3 sequences were aligned to IMGT reference sequences to assign V, D and J gene segments. For a sequence to be retained, a match of at least six nucleotides to both a V gene segment and a J gene segment was required. A rearrangement counted as productive if the CDR3 had no stop codons and remained in frame with V and J, and every other rearrangement counted as non-productive. Following IMGT convention, CDR3 was defined as the stretch from the second conserved V-encoded cysteine to the conserved J-encoded phenylalanine. The earlier analysis of about 590 of the donors excluded sequences that lacked an unambiguous match to a single V gene segment. In an earlier analysis of approximately 590 of the donors, a V segment was called functional when productive rearrangements were above 56.7%, and segregating when the standard deviation between donors exceeded 5%. A statistical classification framework was built for diagnosing cytomegalovirus status from the catalog of TCR beta chain sequences. In a later analysis, TCR nucleotide sequences were compared against IMGT/GENE-DB human TR gene sequences so that V and J genes could be assigned. In a later analysis, CDR3 sequences and most-parsimonious VDJ recombination scenarios were assigned using the TCRdist pipeline. A later analysis defined each TCR beta chain by its CDR3 amino acid sequence plus V-gene family, and excluded reads lacking a unique V-gene family. To address suspected cross-contamination and a sequencing artifact, a later analysis removed under 600 highly shared, low-generation-probability nucleotide sequences. A later analysis calculated a clonal expansion index for each public chain from normalized within-repertoire ranks of inferred template counts. In a later analysis, generation probabilities were computed with a VDJ recombination model fitted to out-of-frame rearrangements, and the resulting probabilities were checked against IGoR. Hypergeometric tests were used in a later analysis to score TCR-TCR, TCR-HLA and TCR-CMV co-occurrence, with a repertoire-size bias correction applied to the TCR pairs. To estimate false discovery rates, a later analysis permuted the HLA or CMV assignments 20 times. In a later analysis, co-occurring TCRs were grouped with DBSCAN, and TCRdist sequence similarity was added when clustering was performed within HLA-allele-positive subsets. For co-occurrence clustering, repertoires with fewer than 30,000 or more than 120,000 public chains were excluded, along with about five repertoires with anomalous nucleotide sharing. As stored in TCRdb, this immuneACCESS dataset retains in-frame rearrangements with V and J assigned. A fraction of the clones does not appear; measured against another copy, unresolved V genes explain less than half of the discrepancy, and the remainder lacks a known reason. D and trimming were read from the DNA, whereas the V and J calls and clone size are those reported in that table. The sample table lists about 300,000 clones, roughly 90% of them with a count of one. The ten most abundant clones make up approximately 4.3% of the sample.

This receptor was taken from a man aged 35 to 55 in good health and CMV-seropositive. Recombination joined TRBV19 with TRBJ2-1, with TRBD2 as a weak D call on 6 bases. Sequencing used PBMCs. The nucleotide sequence is given as TGTGCCAGTAATGTTGGGGGGAGCGGCTCCTACAATGAGCAGTTCTTC. This codes for CASNVGGSGSYNEQFF. With the rest looked up from the reference TRBV19 and TRBJ2-1 genes rather than sequenced, the full variable domain is DGGITQSPKYLFRKEGQNVTLSCEQNLNHDAMYWYRQDPGQGLRLIYYSQIVNDFQKGDIAEGYSVSREKKESFPLTVTSAQKNPTAFYLCASNVGGSGSYNEQFFGPGTRLTVL.